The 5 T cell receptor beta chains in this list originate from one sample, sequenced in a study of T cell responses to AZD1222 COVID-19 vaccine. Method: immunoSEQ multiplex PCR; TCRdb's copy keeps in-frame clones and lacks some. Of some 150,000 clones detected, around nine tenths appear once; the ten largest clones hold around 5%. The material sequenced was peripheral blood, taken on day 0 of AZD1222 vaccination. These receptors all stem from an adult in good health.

CDR3 coding DNA: TGTGCCAGTAGTATTGGGAGCGGGGACTACAATGAGCAGTTCTTC. Its translation is CASSIGSGDYNEQFF. The chain uses TRBV19 and TRBJ2-1; 7 positions match TRBD2. The germline CDR1 and CDR2 sequences are LNHDA and SQIVND (reference sequence). There are 15 residues in the CDR3. The V gene end was trimmed by 3 bases and the J gene end by 3 bases; junction bases not matched to a gene: 5.

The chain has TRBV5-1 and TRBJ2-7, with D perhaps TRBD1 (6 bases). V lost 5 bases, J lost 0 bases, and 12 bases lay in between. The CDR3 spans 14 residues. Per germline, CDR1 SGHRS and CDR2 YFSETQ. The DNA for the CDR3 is TGCGCCAGCAGATCTCGACAGGACTCCTACGAGCAGTACTTC. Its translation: CASRSRQDSYEQYF. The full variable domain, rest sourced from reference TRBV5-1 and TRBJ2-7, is KAGVTQTPRYLIKTRGQQVTLSCSPISGHRSVSWYQQTPGQGLQFLFEYFSETQRNKGNFPGRFSGRQFSNSRSEMNVSTLELGDSALYLCASRSRQDSYEQYFGPGTRLTVT.

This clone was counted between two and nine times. The CDR3 sequence is CASARGKVNEKLFF. The CDR3 DNA reads as TGTGCCAGCGCCCGGGGTAAAGTTAATGAAAAACTGTTTTTT. The gene calls are TRBV11-3 and TRBJ1-4; D is undetermined. Germline V gives CDR1 SGHNT, CDR2 YENEEA. V dropped 8 bases and J dropped 4 bases, with 14 bases sitting between them. The CDR3 length is 14 residues.

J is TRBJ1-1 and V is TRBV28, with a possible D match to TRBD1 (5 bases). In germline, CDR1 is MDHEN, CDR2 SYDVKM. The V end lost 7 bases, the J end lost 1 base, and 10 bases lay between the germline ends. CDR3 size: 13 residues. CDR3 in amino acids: CASNPGGNTEAFF. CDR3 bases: TGTGCCAGCAACCCCGGGGGGAACACTGAAGCTTTCTTT.

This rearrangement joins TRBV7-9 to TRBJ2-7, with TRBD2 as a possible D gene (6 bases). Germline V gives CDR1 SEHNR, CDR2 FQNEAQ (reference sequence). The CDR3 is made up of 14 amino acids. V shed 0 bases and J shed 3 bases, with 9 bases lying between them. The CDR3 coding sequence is TGTGCCAGCAGCTTAGCGGGAGGACGCTACGAGCAGTACTTC. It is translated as CASSLAGGRYEQYF. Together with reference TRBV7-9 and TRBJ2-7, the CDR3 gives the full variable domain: DTGVSQNPRHKITKRGQNVTFRCDPISEHNRLYWYRQTLGQGPEFLTYFQNEAQLEKSRLLSDRFSAERPKGSFSTLEIQRTEQGDSAMYLCASSLAGGRYEQYFGPGTRLTVT.